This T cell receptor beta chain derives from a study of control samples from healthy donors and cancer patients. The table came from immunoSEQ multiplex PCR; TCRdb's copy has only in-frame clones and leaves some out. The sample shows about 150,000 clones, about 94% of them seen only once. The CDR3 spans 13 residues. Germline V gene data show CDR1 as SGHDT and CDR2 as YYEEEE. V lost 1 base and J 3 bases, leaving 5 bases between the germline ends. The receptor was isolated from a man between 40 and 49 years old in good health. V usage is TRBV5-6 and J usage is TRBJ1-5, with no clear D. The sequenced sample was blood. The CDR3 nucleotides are TGTGCCAGCAGCTTGCACCCCAATCAGCCCCAGCATTTT. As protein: CASSLHPNQPQHF.